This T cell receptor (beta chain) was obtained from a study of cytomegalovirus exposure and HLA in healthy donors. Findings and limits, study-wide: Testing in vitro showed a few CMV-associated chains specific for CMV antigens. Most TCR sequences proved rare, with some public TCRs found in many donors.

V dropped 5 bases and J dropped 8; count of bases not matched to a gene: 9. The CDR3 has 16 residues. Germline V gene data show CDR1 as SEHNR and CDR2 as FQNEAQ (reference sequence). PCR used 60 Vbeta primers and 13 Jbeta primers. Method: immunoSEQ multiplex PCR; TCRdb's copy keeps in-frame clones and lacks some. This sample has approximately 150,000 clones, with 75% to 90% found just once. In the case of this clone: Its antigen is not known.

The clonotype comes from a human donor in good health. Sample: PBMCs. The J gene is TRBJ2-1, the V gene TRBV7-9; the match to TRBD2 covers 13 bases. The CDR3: CASSRGTSGGADEQFF. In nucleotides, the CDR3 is TGTGCCAGCAGCCGGGGAACTAGCGGGGGGGCGGATGAGCAGTTCTTC.